A single sample is the source of the 15 T cell receptor beta chains below, sequenced in a study of OX40 agonist ivuxolimab in advanced cancers. The data were produced by immunoSEQ multiplex PCR, yet TCRdb's version contains in-frame clones alone and is incomplete. The sample shows about 82,000 clones, around four fifths of them seen only once. Here the sequenced sample was CD4+ or CD8+ T cells sorted from blood, taken in a trial of the OX40 agonist ivuxolimab. The receptors here all came from an adult with an advanced solid tumor such as melanoma, head and neck, liver or kidney cancer.

This clone was counted a few times. The rearrangement links TRBV27 to TRBJ1-1, with a possible D match to TRBD1 (5 bases). Germline values: CDR1 MNHEY, CDR2 SMNVEV (reference sequence). V was cut by 2 bases and J by 5 bases, with 6 bases left in between. CDR3 length equals 12 residues. For the CDR3, the DNA is TGTGCCAGCAGTTTACAGGGAACTGAAGCTTTCTTT. Protein product: CASSLQGTEAFF.

The CDR3 region is CATSRVQDTEAFF. In nucleotides, the CDR3 is TGTGCCACCAGCAGAGTACAGGACACTGAAGCTTTCTTT. The chain uses TRBV15 and TRBJ1-1, with D possibly being TRBD1 (5 bases). CDR3 length: 13 residues. Trimming left V 1 base short and J 3 bases short, with 6 bases between. The germline CDR1 and CDR2 sequences are LNHNV and YYDKDF (reference sequence).

The V and J genes are TRBV6-6 and TRBJ2-7, with 11 nucleotides matching TRBD2. The CDR3 totals 15 residues. J gave up 7 bases and V 7 bases, and 12 bases lay outside the gene matches. Germline CDR1 is MNHNY and CDR2 is SVGAGI (reference sequence). CDR3 sequence (DNA): TGTGCCAGCACTCTACTAGCGGGGGATCATGGGGAGCAGTACTTC. It encodes CASTLLAGDHGEQYF.

The J gene is TRBJ2-1, the V gene TRBV7-2, with 10 bases lining up with TRBD2. J gave up 12 bases and V 4 bases, and 12 bases lay outside the gene matches. The CDR3 sequence is 15 residues long. The germline V gene encodes CDR1 SGHTA and CDR2 FQGNSA. The CDR3 sequence: CASSSLAGDPEGQFF. In DNA form, the CDR3 reads TGTGCCAGCAGCTCCCTAGCGGGGGACCCCGAGGGGCAGTTCTTC.

This clone was seen once. The gene calls are TRBV6-6 and TRBJ2-3, with D possibly TRBD2 on 6 matching bases. The germline V gene encodes CDR1 MNHNY and CDR2 SVGAGI (reference sequence). CDR3 size: 13 residues. Trimming stripped 8 bases from V and 3 bases from J, with 12 bases between. The CDR3 sequence: CASRPSETDTQYF. The CDR3 DNA sequence: TGTGCCAGCCGGCCTAGCGAAACAGATACGCAGTATTTT.

The rearrangement uses TRBV19 and TRBJ2-2; 7 bases fit TRBD1. V gave up 1 base and J gave up 7 bases; unmatched junction bases: 6. Germline CDR1 and CDR2: LNHDA and SQIVND (reference sequence). This CDR3 spans 15 amino acids. CDR3 protein: CASSIGGGDGGELFF. The CDR3 region has the DNA TGTGCCAGTAGTATAGGAGGGGGCGATGGCGGGGAGCTGTTTTTT.

The chain links TRBV9 to TRBJ2-2, with D perhaps matching TRBD1 (6 bases). Trimming left V 3 bases short and J 0 bases short, with 12 bases between. CDR1 and CDR2 (germline): SGDLS, YYNGEE. The CDR3 has 16 residues. The CDR3 DNA is TGTGCCAGCAGCGATCGACGGACAGCGAACACCGGGGAGCTGTTTTTT. Protein: CASSDRRTANTGELFF.

The chain has TRBV25-1 and TRBJ2-5; 7 bases map to TRBD2. Germline V lookup: CDR1 MGHDK, CDR2 SYGVNS. The length of the CDR3 is 12 residues. V gave up 4 bases and J gave up 4 bases; unmatched junction bases: 0. Here the CDR3 reads CASSGGGETQYF. CDR3 nucleotide sequence: TGTGCCAGCAGTGGGGGGGGAGAGACCCAGTACTTC.

The genes are TRBV6-4 and TRBJ2-1; D unclear. Trimming cost V 2 bases and J 15 bases, with 11 bases left between them. This CDR3 has 11 amino acids. Germline values: CDR1 MRHNA, CDR2 SNTAGT. CDR3 nucleotide sequence: TGTGCCAGCAGTGACAGGTTTCGGGCGTTCTTC. This codes for CASSDRFRAFF.

A remark on this clone: Other DNA sequences within the sample encode an identical CDR3. The chain couples TRBV2 to TRBJ1-1, with 8 bases identical to TRBD1. The CDR3 is 14 residues long. V gave up 3 bases and J gave up 5 bases; unmatched junction bases: 5. In germline, CDR1 is SNHLY, CDR2 FYNNEI. The CDR3 coding sequence is TGTGCCAGCAGTGAGGAACAGGGGGGGACTGAAGCTTTCTTT. Its translation is CASSEEQGGTEAFF.

This chain connects TRBV12-5 to TRBJ2-3; TRBD2 agrees at 9 bases. The CDR3 sequence is 18 residues long. Germline loops: CDR1 LGHNT, CDR2 FRNRAP. With V trimmed by 0 bases and J by 0 bases, 7 bases remained unmatched. CDR3 in amino acids: CASGLVVASGVSTDTQYF. CDR3 in DNA: TGTGCTAGTGGTTTGGTCGTGGCTAGCGGGGTCAGCACAGATACGCAGTATTTT.

This chain uses TRBV30 with TRBJ1-2; no clear D. Trimming pared 3 bases from V and 5 bases from J, leaving 7 bases between. The CDR3 sequence is 11 residues long. In germline, CDR1 is GTSNPN, CDR2 SVGIG (reference sequence). The CDR3 DNA reads as TGTGCCTGGAGGCAGGCTTATGGCTACACCTTC. Amino acids: CAWRQAYGYTF.

The chain recombines TRBV5-6 with TRBJ2-5, with D perhaps assigned TRBD1 or TRBD2 (5 bases each). Germline CDR1 is SGHDT and CDR2 is YYEEEE. CDR3 length: 15 residues. The V end lost 3 bases, the J end lost 1 base, and 13 bases lay between the germline ends. This CDR3 reads CASSSLGRTQETQYF. The CDR3 DNA is TGTGCCAGCAGCTCGCTGGGACGGACCCAAGAGACCCAGTACTTC.

The chain combines TRBV9 with TRBJ2-5, with D perhaps matching TRBD1 (5 bases). This CDR3 spans 12 amino acids. Trimming removed 4 bases from V and 3 bases from J, with 7 bases in between. Germline CDR1 and CDR2: SGDLS and YYNGEE. CDR3 residues: CASSKTEETQYF. Written as DNA, the CDR3 is TGTGCCAGCAGCAAGACAGAAGAGACCCAGTACTTC. The entire variable domain, with the rest obtained from reference TRBV9 and TRBJ2-5, is as follows: DSGVTQTPKHLITATGQRVTLRCSPRSGDLSVYWYQQSLDQGLQFLIQYYNGEERAKGNILERFSAQQFPDLHSELNLSSLELGDSALYFCASSKTEETQYFGPGTRLLVL.

The chain uses TRBV6-5 and TRBJ2-2, with unresolved D. Germline loops: CDR1 MNHEY, CDR2 SVGAGI. V was trimmed by 6 bases and J by 4 bases, leaving 12 bases between them. This CDR3 is 14 amino acids long. CDR3 DNA sequence: TGTGCCAGCAGACCTACGCCCCCCACCGGGGAGCTGTTTTTT. It translates to CASRPTPPTGELFF.